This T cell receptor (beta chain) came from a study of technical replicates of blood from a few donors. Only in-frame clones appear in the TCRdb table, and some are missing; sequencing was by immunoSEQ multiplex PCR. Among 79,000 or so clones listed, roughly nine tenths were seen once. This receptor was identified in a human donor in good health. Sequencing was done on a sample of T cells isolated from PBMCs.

The CDR3 region has the DNA TGTGCCAGCCTTTCCGGGACAACCGACAATGAGCAGTTCTTC. Translating gives CASLSGTTDNEQFF. J is TRBJ2-1 and V is TRBV28; D may be TRBD1 (6 bases). Trimming shortened V by 8 bases and J by 5 bases, and 16 bases separated the two germline ends. CDR3 length: 14 residues. CDR1 and CDR2 (germline): MDHEN, SYDVKM.